This TCR beta chain was captured by sequencing in a study of beta chain features in type 1 diabetes (dated by TCRdb to between 2017 and 2018). For the wider study: Mean age, gender distribution, total cell number and subset yield did not differ between patients and healthy donors. A total of roughly 100 million sorted cells were examined across all samples, and RNA yield correlated strongly with the number of cells per subset. In the study, recently diagnosed type 1 diabetes patients and matched healthy donors were compared on the TCRB repertoires of their sorted circulating CD4+ T cell subsets. Whereas all 30 or so donors provided naive and central memory subsets, regulatory and stem cell-like memory subsets were isolated from just 8 patients and about eight healthy donors. The research as a whole found: PCR may preferentially amplify shorter templates, but because patient and control samples were amplified and corrected together, any resulting skew would affect both groups equally. Naive, central memory and regulatory TCRB repertoires appeared to be more alike among patients than among healthy donors. Because the HLA sub-analyses included only small numbers of individuals, any influence of HLA type on TCRB rearrangement was left unresolved. A moderate but significant shortening of TCRB CDR3 length was observed in type 1 diabetes patients in all four CD4+ subsets. Fewer insertions and more nucleotide deletions at VDJ recombination sites were observed in patients with type 1 diabetes, implying thymic rearrangement abnormalities. Because cDNA rather than genomic DNA was sequenced, highly expressing activated cells could have been over-represented, although no difference in activation and CD3 levels was found between groups.

On this clone itself: Its binding antigen is unknown. Per-nucleotide qualities are absent, and no much larger clonotype sits a single base away.

CDR3 length: 13 amino acids, cysteine to phenylalanine. Here the CDR3 DNA is all that survives: 39 bases in frame from base 1. Based on the germline V gene (reference sequence), the CDR1 and CDR2 sequences are SEHNR and FQNEAQ. Trimmed from V: 3 bases; trimmed from J: 12 bases; junction bases lacking a gene match: 7. A single peripheral blood draw of about 116 mL on average was collected from each donor into heparinised tubes. Naive, central memory, regulatory and stem cell-like memory CD4+ T cells were sorted on a BD FACSAria II using a panel including CD45RO, CCR7, CD25, CD127, CD95 and CD27. Purity was above 95% for every sorted population. Right away, PBMCs were isolated by Lymphoprep density gradient centrifugation and were stained directly, with no culture step. To minimize batch effects, samples were stained and sorted in pairs, one healthy donor with one patient per experiment. All of the isolated RNA was reverse transcribed with the High Capacity cDNA Reverse Transcription Kit, so expressed TCRB transcripts were sequenced. Deep immunoSEQ sequencing was applied to naive, central memory and regulatory T cell samples, giving an average of about 3.57 million total reads per sample. After sorted cells were lysed in RLT buffer, RNA was extracted with DNase-treated RNeasy Micro or Mini kits, with the choice depending on cell number. To prevent cross-contamination, every cell subset was processed on its own, while patient and healthy donor samples were processed together. Using the immunoSEQ multiplex PCR, TCRB sequences were amplified from cDNA into 87-bp fragments spanning the CDR3 region. Sequencing of the amplicons was done on the Illumina HiSeq platform. The published analysis was carried out like this. Synthetic template baselines were used to correct PCR bias computationally, reads within Hamming distance 2 were collapsed together, and singletons that could not be merged were discarded. Reads were aligned to IMGT to assign V, D and J genes, CDR3 length, and insertions or deletions at six rearrangement sites. Clonotype counts were normalized to sorted cell number within each subset before computing true diversity and Gini coefficients with the tcR R package. Repertoire sharing was quantified using the overlap coefficient calculated on TCRB nucleotide sequences. In its TCRdb copy, this immuneACCESS table keeps in-frame sequences only and misses some clones. Where compared with another copy, unresolved V genes explain less than half of these, and the others have no known cause. The V and J calls and clone size are taken from that table; D and trimming were inferred from the DNA. The sample includes 300,000 to 400,000 clones, with around 9.3% observed a single time. Of the sample, 1% falls within the top ten clones.

The chain is assembled from TRBV7-9 and TRBJ1-2; the central 10 bases match TRBD1. Specimen: central memory CD4+ T cells from blood. The sequence was obtained from a man under 40 with type 1 diabetes. The CDR3 loop reads CASSLGTGARNTF. The sequenced DNA: TGTGCCAGCAGCTTGGGGACAGGGGCGCGGAACACCTTC. The CDR3 plus the reference TRBV7-9 and TRBJ1-2 genes for the other parts give the full variable domain: DTGVSQNPRHKITKRGQNVTFRCDPISEHNRLYWYRQTLGQGPEFLTYFQNEAQLEKSRLLSDRFSAERPKGSFSTLEIQRTEQGDSAMYLCASSLGTGARNTFGSGTRLTVV.